Listed here are 5 T cell receptor beta chains from one sample, sequenced in a study of cytomegalovirus exposure and HLA in healthy donors. A multiplex PCR was run with 60 Vbeta primers and 13 Jbeta primers. Generated by immunoSEQ multiplex PCR, the TCRdb table keeps only in-frame clones and is missing some. This table holds roughly 65,000 clones. What was sequenced was PBMCs. The receptors originated from a boy aged 5-17 years in good health and CMV-seronegative.

This sequence joins TRBV5-1 and TRBJ1-1; 7 bases match TRBD1. This CDR3 spans 12 amino acids. The germline V gene has CDR1 SGHRS and CDR2 YFSETQ. V lost 5 bases to trimming and J lost 13 bases; unmatched junction nucleotides: 11. The CDR3 loop is CASRTGKEKDFF. The CDR3 DNA is TGCGCCAGCAGGACAGGGAAAGAAAAGGATTTCTTT.

The chain is built from TRBV27 and TRBJ2-1, with 13 positions matching TRBD2. The trim removed 3 bases at V and 6 bases at J, leaving 8 bases unmatched. Germline V gene sequence: CDR1 MNHEY, CDR2 SMNVEV (reference sequence). The CDR3 sequence is 17 residues long. The CDR3 DNA sequence: TGTGCCAGCAGTTTTGAGAAGGGACTAGCGGGATCCAATGAGCAGTTCTTC. The encoded protein is CASSFEKGLAGSNEQFF.

This rearrangement joins TRBV2 to TRBJ1-6; 7 positions match TRBD1. V gave up 4 bases and J gave up 8 bases; unmatched junction bases: 5. Per the germline V gene, CDR1 is SNHLY and CDR2 is FYNNEI. This CDR3 is 14 amino acids long. CDR3 region: CASSARRGHSPLHF. In DNA, the CDR3 is TGTGCCAGCAGTGCGCGGAGGGGGCATTCACCCCTCCACTTT.

The chain joins TRBV5-1 to TRBJ1-2, with a possible D match to TRBD1 (6 bases). CDR3 length equals 11 residues. Trimming left V 5 bases short and J 4 bases short, with 6 bases between. The germline V gene encodes CDR1 SGHRS and CDR2 YFSETQ. DNA of the CDR3: TGCGCCAGCAGGGACAGCTATGGCTACACCTTC. It specifies CASRDSYGYTF.

The chain is built from TRBV7-6 and TRBJ1-1; D perhaps matches TRBD1 (5 bases). There are 14 residues in the CDR3. The V gene lost 2 bases and the J gene lost 1 base, with 8 bases spanning the gap. Germline loops: CDR1 SGHVS, CDR2 FNYEAQ. CDR3 residues: CASSLMQGNTEAFF. CDR3 sequence (DNA): TGTGCCAGCAGCTTAATGCAGGGGAACACTGAAGCTTTCTTT.